Listed below are T cell receptor beta chains from one sample, sequenced in a study of CD4 T cells in relation to SARS-CoV-2 and coronaviruses. The antigens these receptors bind are not known. This table comes from immunoSEQ multiplex PCR, and its TCRdb copy is limited to in-frame clones, with some not included. This sample yields about 23,000 clones, of which roughly 82% are seen a single time; more than 14% belongs to the top ten. Sequenced material: CD4+ T cells from PBMCs, cultured in vitro. The receptor source for this set is a human donor in good health. Both conserved end residues are part of each CDR3. A D gene is named only where the DNA matches it firmly. Size tells how often a clone was seen (once, few, many) or the class of an expanded clone, and some rows leave it out.

v_call	clone_size	j_call	d_call	cdr3_nt	cdr3_aa
TRBV9	few	TRBJ1-3	NA	TGTGCCAGCAGCGTACAAGGGGCAGATGGAAACACCATATATTTT	CASSVQGADGNTIYF
TRBV11-2	NA	TRBJ2-5	NA	TGTGCCAGCAGCTCCGGGACTCCCCAAGAGACCCAGTACTTC	CASSSGTPQETQYF
TRBV2	few	TRBJ1-5	NA	TGTGCCAGCAAGGACAGCCTAAATCAGCCCCAGCATTTT	CASKDSLNQPQHF
TRBV11-3	NA	TRBJ2-1	TRBD2	TGTGCCAGCAGCTTAGGGCTAGCGGGAGGTGGGGAGCAGTTCTTC	CASSLGLAGGGEQFF
TRBV5-1	few	TRBJ2-7	TRBD1	TGCGCCAGCAGCGAGGACAGGGGGCTCGAGCAGTACTTC	CASSEDRGLEQYF
TRBV2	NA	TRBJ1-5	TRBD1	TGTGCCAGCAATCAGGGGGGCATTAGCAATCAGCCCCAGCATTTT	CASNQGGISNQPQHF
TRBV5-1	NA	TRBJ2-1	TRBD2	TGCGCCAGCAGCCCCAGACTAGCGGGTAAAGGGGACAATGAGCAGTTCTTC	CASSPRLAGKGDNEQFF
TRBV19	NA	TRBJ2-4	TRBD2	TGTGCCAGTAGTATAGAGGGGGGGATTCAGTACTTC	CASSIEGGIQYF
TRBV19	NA	TRBJ2-3	TRBD2	TGTGCCAGTAGTATCCAAGCGGGGGGCCGGGATACGCAGTATTTT	CASSIQAGGRDTQYF
TRBV5-6	NA	TRBJ1-2	NA	TGTGCCAGCAGCCCGTTCTCTAACTATGGCTACACCTTC	CASSPFSNYGYTF
TRBV27	NA	TRBJ2-7	NA	TGTGCCAGCAGAGCTAAAGGGCGAACCTACGAGCAGTACTTC	CASRAKGRTYEQYF
TRBV7-9	NA	TRBJ1-4	NA	TGTGCCAGCAGCTTGAGTGATGAAAAACTGTTTTTT	CASSLSDEKLFF
TRBV6-5	NA	TRBJ2-7	NA	TGTGCCAGCACAGGGGCCTACGAGCAGTACTTC	CASTGAYEQYF
TRBV20-1	NA	TRBJ2-3	NA	TGCAGTGCAGAGGTCGGGGATACGCAGTATTTT	CSAEVGDTQYF
TRBV10-1	NA	TRBJ2-1	NA	TGCGCCAGCAGTGGAGCTGGGAGACGGAGTGAGCAGTTCTTC	CASSGAGRRSEQFF
TRBV18	NA	TRBJ2-7	TRBD1	TGTGCCAGCTCCCCTGGGACAGGGGGTACCTACGAGCAGTACTTC	CASSPGTGGTYEQYF
TRBV11-2	NA	TRBJ2-7	NA	TGTGCCAGCAGCTTACATCGAGGAGGGCTCTACGAGCAGTACTTC	CASSLHRGGLYEQYF
TRBV7-7	NA	TRBJ2-5	TRBD1	TGTGCCAGCAGCTCGGACAGGCAAGAGACCCAGTACTTC	CASSSDRQETQYF
TRBV4-1	NA	TRBJ2-3	NA	TGCGCCAGCAGCCAAGTATTCGTGCCCTCAGATACGCAGTATTTT	CASSQVFVPSDTQYF
TRBV11-2	NA	TRBJ1-4	NA	TGTGCCAGCAGCGGACCTAATGAAAAACTGTTTTTT	CASSGPNEKLFF
TRBV20-1	NA	TRBJ2-1	TRBD2	TGCAGTGCTAGTGTGCCTAGCGGGGGCTCCTACAATGAGCAGTTCTTC	CSASVPSGGSYNEQFF
TRBV5-1	NA	TRBJ2-3	TRBD2	TGCGCCAGCACCCCGGGGGGACTAGCGGGAGCGGGAACAGATACGCAGTATTTT	CASTPGGLAGAGTDTQYF
TRBV10-3	few	TRBJ2-1	NA	TGTGCCATCCGGGGACCCTCTGATGAGCAGTTCTTC	CAIRGPSDEQFF
TRBV5-1	NA	TRBJ1-4	NA	TGCGCCAGCAGCTTGGGTTGGAGGGGATATGAAAAACTGTTTTTT	CASSLGWRGYEKLFF
TRBV7-6	NA	TRBJ2-5	TRBD2	TGTGCCAGCAGCTCCACGGGGGGATGGGGGGAGACCCAGTACTTC	CASSSTGGWGETQYF
TRBV5-6	NA	TRBJ2-7	NA	TGTGCCAGCAGCCAATATGGAAGGACCGAGAACGGAGGGCAGTACTTC	CASSQYGRTENGGQYF
TRBV18	NA	TRBJ2-6	TRBD1	TGTGCCAGCTCACGGGGGACAACAGGGGCTGGGGCCAACGTCCTGACTTTC	CASSRGTTGAGANVLTF
TRBV7-2	NA	TRBJ2-7	TRBD2	TGTGCCAGCATCGGTGTTAGCGGGAGGGGACCGTACTTC	CASIGVSGRGPYF
TRBV7-6	NA	TRBJ1-5	NA	TGTGCCAGCTACCTGGTAAATCAGCCCCAGCATTTT	CASYLVNQPQHF
TRBV18	few	TRBJ1-1	NA	TGTGCCAGCTCACCCTCTGGCACTGAAGCTTTCTTT	CASSPSGTEAFF
TRBV7-8	NA	TRBJ2-5	TRBD2	TGTGCCAGCAGCCCAAGGACTAGCGGGAGCAGAGAGACCCAGTACTTC	CASSPRTSGSRETQYF
TRBV7-2	few	TRBJ1-5	NA	TGTGCCAGCAGCTTAGCGGTGTCGGTCAGGGAGCCCCAGCATTTT	CASSLAVSVREPQHF
TRBV7-2	few	TRBJ2-7	NA	TGTGCCAGCAGCTTCAATACACTGGGGCCTCTCGAGCAGTACTTC	CASSFNTLGPLEQYF